This T cell receptor (beta chain) was recovered during a study of blood T cell repertoires in COVID-19. Study details: Samples representing acute and convalescent COVID-19 were sourced from the United States, Italy and Spain.

This clone appeared a few times. Germline V gene data show CDR1 as SGHVS and CDR2 as FQNEAQ. CDR3 size: 17 residues. Trimming cost V 2 bases and J 0 bases, with 14 bases left between them. Adults between about 18 and 95 years of age took part from approximately 24 US areas. No more than 2 weeks before study entry, exposed participants had met a case of COVID-19. Under the authors' procedure: Cell counts per sample came from amplifying reference gene primers. Clones were read by immunoSEQ multiplex PCR, and TCRdb kept only the in-frame ones, dropping some. That table supplies the V and J calls and clone size; D and trimming were determined from the DNA. Of roughly 400,000 clones listed, approximately 90% were seen once; the top ten hold about 0.83%.

The rearrangement links TRBV7-8 to TRBJ1-5, with D unclear. The sequencing sample was made of PBMCs or T cells enriched from blood (not recorded which). This clonotype was sampled from a woman aged 40 to 55 who had been exposed to COVID-19. CDR3 sequence reads: CASSLRSAGYSNQPQHF. Written as DNA, the CDR3 is TGTGCCAGCAGCTTAAGGTCAGCGGGGTATAGCAATCAGCCCCAGCATTTT.